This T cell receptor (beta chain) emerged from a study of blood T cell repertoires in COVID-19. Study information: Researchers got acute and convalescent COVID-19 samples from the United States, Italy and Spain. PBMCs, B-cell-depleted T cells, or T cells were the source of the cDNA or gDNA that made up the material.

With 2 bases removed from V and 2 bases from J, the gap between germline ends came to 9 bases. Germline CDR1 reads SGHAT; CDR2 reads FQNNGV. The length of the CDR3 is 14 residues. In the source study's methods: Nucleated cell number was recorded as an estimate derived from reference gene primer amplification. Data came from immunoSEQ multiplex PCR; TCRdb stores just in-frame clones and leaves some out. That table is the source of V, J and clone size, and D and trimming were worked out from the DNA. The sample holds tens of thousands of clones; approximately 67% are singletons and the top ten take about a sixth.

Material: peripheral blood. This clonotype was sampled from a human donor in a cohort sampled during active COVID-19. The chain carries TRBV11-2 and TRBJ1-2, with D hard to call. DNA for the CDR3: TGTGCCAGCAGCTTAATGTCACAGAACTATGGCTACACCTTC. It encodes CASSLMSQNYGYTF.